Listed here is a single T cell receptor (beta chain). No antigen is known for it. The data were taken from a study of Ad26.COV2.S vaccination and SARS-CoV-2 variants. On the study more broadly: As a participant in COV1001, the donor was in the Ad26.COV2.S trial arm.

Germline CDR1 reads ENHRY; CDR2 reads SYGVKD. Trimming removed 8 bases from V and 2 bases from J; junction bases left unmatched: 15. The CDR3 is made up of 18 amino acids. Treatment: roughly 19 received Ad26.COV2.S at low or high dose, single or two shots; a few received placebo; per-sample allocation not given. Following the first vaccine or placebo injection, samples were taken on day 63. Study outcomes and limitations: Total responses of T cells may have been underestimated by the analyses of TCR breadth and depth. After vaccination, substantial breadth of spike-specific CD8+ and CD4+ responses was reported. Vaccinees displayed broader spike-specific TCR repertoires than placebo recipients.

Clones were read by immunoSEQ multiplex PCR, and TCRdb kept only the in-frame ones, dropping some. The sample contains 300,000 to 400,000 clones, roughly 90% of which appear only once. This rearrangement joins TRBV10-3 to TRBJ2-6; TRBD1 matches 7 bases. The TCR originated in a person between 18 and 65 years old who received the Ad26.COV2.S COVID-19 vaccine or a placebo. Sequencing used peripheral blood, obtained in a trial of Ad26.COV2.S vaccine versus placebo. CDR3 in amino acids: CAIAPNNRGVTGANVLTF. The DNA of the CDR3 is TGTGCCATCGCTCCCAACAACAGGGGTGTGACTGGGGCCAACGTCCTGACTTTC.